This TCR beta chain was retrieved from a study of human T cells and chemical hapten exposure. Only a few counts were recorded for this clonotype. Time point indicated: pre-sensitization, week 0. Treatment specified: therapeutic diphenylcyclopropenone sensitization with weekly scalp DPC. The CDR3 consists of 19 residues. J gave up 2 bases and V 0 bases, and 14 bases lay outside the gene matches. Germline V gene sequence: CDR1 KGHSH, CDR2 LQKENI. One entry per CDR3 protein, called by TCRdb with MiXCR from the RACE reads. The profile shows roughly 100,000 distinct CDR3 sequences, 12% of them singletons. Here the sequenced sample was whole blood, taken in connection with sensitization to the hapten diphenylcyclopropenone (DPC). The gene calls are TRBV18 and TRBJ1-2, with 8 bases identical to TRBD1. The receptor comes from a woman aged 45-60 years with alopecia areata. Some clones in this sample may be carry-over from other donors' samples. CDR3 DNA: TGTGCCAGCTCACCACCAATTTCTGGACAGGGCACATCGAACTATGGCTACACCTTC. This sequence encodes CASSPPISGQGTSNYGYTF.